These 9 T cell receptor beta chains were sequenced from one sample in a study of T cell responses to AZD1222 COVID-19 vaccine. Using immunoSEQ multiplex PCR, the repertoire was profiled, and TCRdb retains in-frame clones only, with some absent. The sample includes 150,000 or so clones, approximately 91% seen only once; the top ten take roughly 5.5%. The sample in question was peripheral blood, obtained on day 0 of AZD1222 vaccination. The source of these receptors is an adult in good health.

The rearrangement uses TRBV18 and TRBJ1-2, with TRBD1 matching 8 bases. The length of the CDR3 is 13 residues. Looked up from germline, CDR1 is KGHSH and CDR2 is LQKENI. Germline trimming cut 3 bases from V and 3 bases from J; bases unmatched to any gene: 0. The CDR3 spells CASSPDRDYGYTF. The CDR3 bases are TGTGCCAGCTCACCGGACAGGGACTATGGCTACACCTTC.

This clone was counted a single time. V usage is TRBV7-9 and J usage is TRBJ1-2; tentatively, D is TRBD1 (6 bases). This CDR3 region has 14 residues. Trimming took 2 bases from V and 4 from J, leaving 11 bases between them. Germline V CDR1 and CDR2: SEHNR, FQNEAQ (reference sequence). CDR3 in DNA: TGTGCCAGCAGCTTAAGCAGGGGTGGCTATGGCTACACCTTC. Its protein is CASSLSRGGYGYTF.

This sequence joins TRBV6-6 and TRBJ2-7; D unclear. V lost 4 bases and J 6 bases, leaving 4 bases between the germline ends. The germline CDR1 and CDR2 sequences are MNHNY and SVGAGI (reference sequence). The CDR3 has 10 residues. As DNA, the CDR3 is TGTGCCAGCAGTTCAATCGAGCAGTACTTC. Protein product: CASSSIEQYF.

This clone showed up just a few times. This chain joins TRBV27 and TRBJ2-5; a weak D match, TRBD1 (6 bases). This CDR3 has 13 amino acids. Germline V gives CDR1 MNHEY, CDR2 SMNVEV (reference sequence). The V end lost 8 bases, the J end lost 3 bases, and 13 bases lay between the germline ends. CDR3 amino acids: CASLKQGEETQYF. Written as DNA, the CDR3 is TGTGCCAGCCTGAAACAGGGTGAAGAGACCCAGTACTTC.

This clone has a handful of counts. The chain couples TRBV7-2 to TRBJ1-6, with no clear D. Trimming shortened V by 5 bases and J by 3 bases, and 8 bases separated the two germline ends. The CDR3 contains 14 residues. The germline V gene has CDR1 SGHTA and CDR2 FQGNSA. The DNA for the CDR3 is TGTGCCAGCAGCCTCCGGGACTATAATTCACCCCTCCACTTT. The encoded protein is CASSLRDYNSPLHF.

The V call is TRBV27, the J call TRBJ1-2; 10 nucleotides align to TRBD1. The CDR3 runs to 15 residues. The trim removed 4 bases at V and 3 bases at J, leaving 5 bases unmatched. Per germline, CDR1 MNHEY and CDR2 SMNVEV (reference sequence). This CDR3 is CASSSWTGGDYGYTF. The DNA for the CDR3 is TGTGCCAGCAGTTCCTGGACAGGGGGAGACTATGGCTACACCTTC.

V usage is TRBV6-5 and J usage is TRBJ1-6; D gene uncertain. Trimming removed 0 bases from V and 8 bases from J, with 14 bases in between. CDR3 length equals 16 residues. Per the germline V gene, CDR1 is MNHEY and CDR2 is SVGAGI. This chain's CDR3 is CASSYSWEGSDSPLHF. CDR3 nucleotides: TGTGCCAGCAGTTACTCTTGGGAGGGATCGGATTCACCCCTCCACTTT.

The chain joins TRBV11-2 to TRBJ1-1, with 8 bases aligning to TRBD1. Germline lookup yields CDR1 SGHAT and CDR2 FQNNGV. V lost 3 bases, J lost 4 bases, and 7 bases stayed unmatched. This CDR3 comprises 15 residues. CDR3 nucleotide sequence: TGTGCCAGCAGCTTGGTTTTGACAGGGGCCACTGAAGCTTTCTTT. This gives the protein CASSLVLTGATEAFF.

Of note for this clone: At one boundary the junction diverges from the germline segment, which might be a read error. The CDR3 bases are TGTGCCAGCTCCCCACAGGGAGGGGAGCAGCCCCAGCATTTT. This encodes CASSPQGGEQPQHF. This sequence joins TRBV18 and TRBJ1-5; TRBD1 might be the D (6 bases). Per germline, CDR1 KGHSH and CDR2 LQKENI. The CDR3 totals 14 residues. The complete variable domain, with remaining parts taken from reference TRBV18 and TRBJ1-5, reads NAGVMQNPRHLVRRRGQEARLRCSPMKGHSHVYWYRQLPEEGLKFMVYLQKENIIDESGMPKERFSAEFPKEGPSILRIQQVVRGDSAAYFCASSPQGGEQPQHFGDGTRLSIL.